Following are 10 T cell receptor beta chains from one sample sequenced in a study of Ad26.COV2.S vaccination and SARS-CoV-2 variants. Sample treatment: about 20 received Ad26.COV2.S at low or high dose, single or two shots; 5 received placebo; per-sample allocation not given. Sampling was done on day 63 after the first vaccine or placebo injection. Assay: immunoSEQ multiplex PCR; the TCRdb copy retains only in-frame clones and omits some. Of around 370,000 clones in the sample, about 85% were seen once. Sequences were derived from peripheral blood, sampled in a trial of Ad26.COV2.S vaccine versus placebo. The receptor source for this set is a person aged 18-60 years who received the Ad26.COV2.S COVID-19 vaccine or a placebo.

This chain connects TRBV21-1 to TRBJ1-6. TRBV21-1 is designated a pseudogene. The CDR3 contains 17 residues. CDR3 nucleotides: TGTGCCAGCAGCAAAGAACGAAAGAGCTCCTATAATTCACCCCTCCACTTT. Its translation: CASSKERKSSYNSPLHF.

The CDR3 is CASSQLNPIAGGLNNEQFF. The CDR3, as DNA: TGTGCCAGCAGCCAACTCAACCCCATAGCGGGGGGTTTAAACAATGAGCAGTTCTTC. The V call is TRBV14, the J call TRBJ2-1, with 10 bases identical to TRBD2. The CDR3 totals 19 residues. Losses at the gene ends were 2 bases for V and 5 bases for J; bases not matched to a gene: 15. CDR1 is SGHDN and CDR2 is FVKESK in the germline V gene.

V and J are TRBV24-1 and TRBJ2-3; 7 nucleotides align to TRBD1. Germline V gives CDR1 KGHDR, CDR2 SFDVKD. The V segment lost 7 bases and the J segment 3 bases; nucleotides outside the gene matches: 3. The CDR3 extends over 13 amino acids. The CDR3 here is CATSKGATDTQYF. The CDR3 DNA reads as TGTGCCACCAGCAAGGGGGCTACAGATACGCAGTATTTT.

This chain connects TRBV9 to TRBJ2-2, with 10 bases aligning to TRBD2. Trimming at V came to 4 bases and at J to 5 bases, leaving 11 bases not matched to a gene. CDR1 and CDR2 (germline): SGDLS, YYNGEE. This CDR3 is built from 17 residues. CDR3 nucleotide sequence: TGTGCCAGCAGCCCTCTCTCTAGCGGGGGATTTACCGGGGAGCTGTTTTTT. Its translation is CASSPLSSGGFTGELFF.

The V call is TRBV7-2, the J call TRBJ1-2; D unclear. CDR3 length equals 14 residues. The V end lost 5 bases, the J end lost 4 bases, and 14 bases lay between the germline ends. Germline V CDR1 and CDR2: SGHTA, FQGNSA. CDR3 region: CASSPTRESYGYTF. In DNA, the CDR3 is TGTGCCAGCAGCCCAACCCGGGAGTCCTATGGCTACACCTTC. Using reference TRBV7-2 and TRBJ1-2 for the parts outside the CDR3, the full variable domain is GAGVSQSPSNKVTEKGKDVELRCDPISGHTALYWYRQSLGQGLEFLIYFQGNSAPDKSGLPSDRFSAERTGGSVSTLTIQRTQQEDSAVYLCASSPTRESYGYTFGSGTRLTVV.

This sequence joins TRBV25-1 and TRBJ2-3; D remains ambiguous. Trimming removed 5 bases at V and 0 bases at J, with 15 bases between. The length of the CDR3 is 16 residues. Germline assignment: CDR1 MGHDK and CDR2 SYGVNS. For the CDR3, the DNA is TGTGCCAGCAGTCCTAAGTATCCTACTAGCACAGATACGCAGTATTTT. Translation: CASSPKYPTSTDTQYF. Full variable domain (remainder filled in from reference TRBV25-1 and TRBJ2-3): EADIYQTPRYLVIGTGKKITLECSQTMGHDKMYWYQQDPGMELHLIHYSYGVNSTEKGDLSSESTVSRIRTEHFPLTLESARPSHTSQYLCASSPKYPTSTDTQYFGPGTRLTVL.

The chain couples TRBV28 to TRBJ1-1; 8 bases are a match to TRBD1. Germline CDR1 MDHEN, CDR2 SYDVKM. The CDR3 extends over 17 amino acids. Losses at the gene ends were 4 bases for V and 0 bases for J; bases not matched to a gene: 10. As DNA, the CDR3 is TGTGCCAGCAGTTCCCCCCACAGGGGGGGACTGAACACTGAAGCTTTCTTT. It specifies CASSSPHRGGLNTEAFF. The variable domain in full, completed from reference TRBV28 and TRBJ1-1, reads DVKVTQSSRYLVKRTGEKVFLECVQDMDHENMFWYRQDPGLGLRLIYFSYDVKMKEKGDIPEGYSVSREKKERFSLILESASTNQTSMYLCASSSPHRGGLNTEAFFGQGTRLTVV.

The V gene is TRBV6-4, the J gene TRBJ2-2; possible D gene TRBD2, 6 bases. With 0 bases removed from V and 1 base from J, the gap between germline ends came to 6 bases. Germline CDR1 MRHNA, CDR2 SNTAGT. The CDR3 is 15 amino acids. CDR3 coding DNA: TGTGCCAGCAGTGACTCTAGCGGGAACACCGGGGAGCTGTTTTTT. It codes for CASSDSSGNTGELFF.

This CDR3 reads CVGPLPSYEQYF. CDR3 coding DNA: TGTGTAGGGCCGCTCCCTTCCTACGAGCAGTACTTC. This sequence joins TRBV19 and TRBJ2-7; D not resolved. The germline CDR1 and CDR2 sequences are LNHDA and SQIVND (reference sequence). CDR3 length: 12 amino acids.

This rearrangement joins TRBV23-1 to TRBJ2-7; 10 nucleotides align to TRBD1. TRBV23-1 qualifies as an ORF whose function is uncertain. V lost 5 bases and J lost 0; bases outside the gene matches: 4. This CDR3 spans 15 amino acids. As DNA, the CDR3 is TGCGCCAGCAGTTGGCGGGACAGGGGCTCCTACGAGCAGTACTTC. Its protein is CASSWRDRGSYEQYF.